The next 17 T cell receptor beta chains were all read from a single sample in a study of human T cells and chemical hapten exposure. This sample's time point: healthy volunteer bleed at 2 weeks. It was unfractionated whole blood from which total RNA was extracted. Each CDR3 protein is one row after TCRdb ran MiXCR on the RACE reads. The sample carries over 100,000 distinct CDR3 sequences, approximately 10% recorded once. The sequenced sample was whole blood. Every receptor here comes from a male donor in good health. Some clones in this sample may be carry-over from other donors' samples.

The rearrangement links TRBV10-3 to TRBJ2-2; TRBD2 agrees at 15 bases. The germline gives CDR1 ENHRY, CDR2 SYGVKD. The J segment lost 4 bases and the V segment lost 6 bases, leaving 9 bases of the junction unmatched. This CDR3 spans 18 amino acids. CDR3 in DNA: TGTGCCATCAGAACCGGACTAGCGGGAGGGAGAGGCACCGGGGAGCTGTTTTTT. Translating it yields CAIRTGLAGGRGTGELFF.

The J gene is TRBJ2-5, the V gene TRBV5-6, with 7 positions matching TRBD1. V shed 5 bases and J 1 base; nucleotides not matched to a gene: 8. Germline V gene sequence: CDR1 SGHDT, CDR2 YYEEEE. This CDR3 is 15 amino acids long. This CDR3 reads CASSPGQVAQETQYF. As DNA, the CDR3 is TGTGCCAGCAGTCCCGGACAGGTCGCCCAAGAGACCCAGTACTTC. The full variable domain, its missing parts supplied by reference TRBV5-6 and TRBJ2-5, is DAGVTQSPTHLIKTRGQQVTLRCSPKSGHDTVSWYQQALGQGPQFIFQYYEEEERQRGNFPDRFSGHQFPNYSSELNVNALLLGDSALYLCASSPGQVAQETQYFGPGTRLLVL.

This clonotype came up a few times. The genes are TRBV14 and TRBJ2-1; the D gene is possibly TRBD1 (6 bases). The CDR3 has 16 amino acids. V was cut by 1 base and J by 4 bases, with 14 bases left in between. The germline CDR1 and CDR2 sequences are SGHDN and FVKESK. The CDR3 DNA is TGTGCCAGCAGCCAAGGTTGGGGACAATTTTACAATGAGCAGTTCTTC. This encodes CASSQGWGQFYNEQFF.

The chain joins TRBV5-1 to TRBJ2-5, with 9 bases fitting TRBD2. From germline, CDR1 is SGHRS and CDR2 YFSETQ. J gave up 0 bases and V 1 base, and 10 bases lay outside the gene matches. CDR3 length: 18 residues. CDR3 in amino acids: CASSLKDSRGGYQETQYF. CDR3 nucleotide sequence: TGCGCCAGCAGCTTGAAGGACTCGCGGGGGGGCTACCAAGAGACCCAGTACTTC.

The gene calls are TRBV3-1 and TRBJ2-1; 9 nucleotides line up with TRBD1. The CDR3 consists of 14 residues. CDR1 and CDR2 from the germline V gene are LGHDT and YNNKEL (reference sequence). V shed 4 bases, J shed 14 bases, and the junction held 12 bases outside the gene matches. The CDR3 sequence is CASSLILSGQGEFF. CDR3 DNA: TGTGCCAGCAGCCTTATCCTTTCGGGACAGGGAGAGTTCTTC.

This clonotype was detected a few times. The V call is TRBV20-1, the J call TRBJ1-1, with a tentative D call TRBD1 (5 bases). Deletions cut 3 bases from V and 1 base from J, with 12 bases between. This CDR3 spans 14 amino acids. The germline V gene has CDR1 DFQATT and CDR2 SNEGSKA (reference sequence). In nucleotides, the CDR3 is TGCAGTGCTAGTCCCTACGACAGGAACACTGAAGCTTTCTTT. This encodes CSASPYDRNTEAFF.

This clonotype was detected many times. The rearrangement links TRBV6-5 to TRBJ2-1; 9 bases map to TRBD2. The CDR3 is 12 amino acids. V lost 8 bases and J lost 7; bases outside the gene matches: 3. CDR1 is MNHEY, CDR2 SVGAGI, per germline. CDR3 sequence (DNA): TGTGCCAGCTCCCTAGCGGGGAATGAGCAGTTCTTC. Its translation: CASSLAGNEQFF.

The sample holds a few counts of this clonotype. CDR3 amino acids: CASSLGTSGDEQFF. As DNA, the CDR3 is TGTGCCAGCAGCTTGGGGACTAGCGGCGATGAGCAGTTCTTC. V is TRBV7-9 and J is TRBJ2-1, with 11 bases matching TRBD2. The CDR3 is 14 residues long. The germline V gene has CDR1 SEHNR and CDR2 FQNEAQ (reference sequence). V shed 3 bases, J shed 8 bases, and the junction held 3 bases outside the gene matches.

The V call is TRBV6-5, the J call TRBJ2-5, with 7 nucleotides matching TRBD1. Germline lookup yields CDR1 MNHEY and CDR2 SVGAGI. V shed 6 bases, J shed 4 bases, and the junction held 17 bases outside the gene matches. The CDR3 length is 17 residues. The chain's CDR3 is CASSPGVGTATGETQYF. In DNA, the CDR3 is TGTGCCAGCAGCCCCGGTGTAGGGACAGCGACTGGAGAGACCCAGTACTTC.

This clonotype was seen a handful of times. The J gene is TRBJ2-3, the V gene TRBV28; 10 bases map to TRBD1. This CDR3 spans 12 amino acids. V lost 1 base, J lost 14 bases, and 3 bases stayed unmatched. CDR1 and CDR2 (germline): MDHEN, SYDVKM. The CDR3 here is CASSLSRTGGYF. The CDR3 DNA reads TGTGCCAGCAGTTTATCCCGGACAGGGGGGTATTTT.

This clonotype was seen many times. As DNA, the CDR3 is TGCAGTGCTGTGGTGGACAGGGTCTCCTACGAGCAGTACTTC. Encoded protein: CSAVVDRVSYEQYF. The V call is TRBV20-1, the J call TRBJ2-7, with 8 bases lining up with TRBD1. With 5 bases clipped from V and 0 bases from J, the junction kept 6 bases outside the gene matches. The CDR3 loop spans 14 amino acids. Germline CDR1 and CDR2: DFQATT and SNEGSKA (reference sequence).

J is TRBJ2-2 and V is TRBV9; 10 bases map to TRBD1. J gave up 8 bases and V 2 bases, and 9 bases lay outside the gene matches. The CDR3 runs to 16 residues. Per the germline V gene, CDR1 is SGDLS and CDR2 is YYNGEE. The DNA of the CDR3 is TGTGCCAGCAGCGTCGCTCCGGGACAGGGGACTGGGGAGCTGTTTTTT. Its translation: CASSVAPGQGTGELFF.

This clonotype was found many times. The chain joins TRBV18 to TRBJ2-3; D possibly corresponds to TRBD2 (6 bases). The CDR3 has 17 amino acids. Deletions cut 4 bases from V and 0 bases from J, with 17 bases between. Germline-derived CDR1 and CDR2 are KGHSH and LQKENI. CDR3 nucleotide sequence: TGTGCCAGCTCACTCGGAGAACTAGCAATAAGCACAGATACGCAGTATTTT. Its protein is CASSLGELAISTDTQYF.

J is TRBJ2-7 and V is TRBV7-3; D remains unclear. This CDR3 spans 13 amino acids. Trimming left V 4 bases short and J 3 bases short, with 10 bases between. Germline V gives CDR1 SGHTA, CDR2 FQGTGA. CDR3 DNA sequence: TGTGCCAGCAGCTCGTTCCCGGGCTACGAGCAGTACTTC. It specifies CASSSFPGYEQYF.

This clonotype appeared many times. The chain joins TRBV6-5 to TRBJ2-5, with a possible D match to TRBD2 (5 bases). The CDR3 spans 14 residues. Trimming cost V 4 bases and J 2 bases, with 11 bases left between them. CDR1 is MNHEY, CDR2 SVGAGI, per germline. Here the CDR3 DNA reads TGTGCCAGCAGTTTTCCGGGAAGGCAAGAGACCCAGTACTTC. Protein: CASSFPGRQETQYF.

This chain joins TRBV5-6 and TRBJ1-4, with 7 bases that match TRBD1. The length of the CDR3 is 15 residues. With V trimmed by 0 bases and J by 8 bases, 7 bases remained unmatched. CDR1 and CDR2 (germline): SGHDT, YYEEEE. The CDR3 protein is CASSLGTGKGEKLFF. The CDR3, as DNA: TGTGCCAGCAGCTTGGGGACAGGAAAAGGCGAAAAACTGTTTTTT.

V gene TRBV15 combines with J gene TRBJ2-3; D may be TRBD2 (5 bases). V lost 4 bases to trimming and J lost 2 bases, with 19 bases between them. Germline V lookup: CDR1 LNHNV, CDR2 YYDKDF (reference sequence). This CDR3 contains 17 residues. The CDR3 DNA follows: TGTGCCACCAGCAAGCTAGGTCTAGCTCGAACCACAGATACGCAGTATTTT. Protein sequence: CATSKLGLARTTDTQYF.